The clone carrying this T cell receptor (beta chain) was observed a few times. The antigen remains undetermined. These data belong to a study of cytomegalovirus exposure and HLA in healthy donors. Notes on the study in general: Presence/absence analysis assumed near-uniform sequencing depth across donors.

The PCR employed 60 Vbeta primers together with 13 Jbeta primers. Data came from immunoSEQ multiplex PCR; TCRdb stores just in-frame clones and leaves some out. The table has approximately 73,000 clones, roughly 70% seen once. Germline lookup yields CDR1 MGHRA and CDR2 YSYEKL. Trimming took 0 bases from V and 2 from J, leaving 12 bases between them. CDR3 size: 16 residues. The chain carries TRBV4-1 and TRBJ2-3, with a weak D call TRBD1 (5 bases). The clonotype comes from an older man in good health and CMV-seronegative. The specimen was PBMCs. CDR3 sequence: CASSQDSTGVTDTQYF. The DNA for the CDR3 is TGCGCCAGCAGCCAAGATTCCACAGGAGTCACAGATACGCAGTATTTT.